What follows are 20 T cell receptor beta chains derived from one specimen sequenced in a study of CD8+ T cells in alopecia areata. RNA was extracted and reverse transcribed into cDNA as the sequencing template. The table came from immunoSEQ multiplex PCR; TCRdb's copy has only in-frame clones and leaves some out. The sample shows around 160,000 clones, 80% to 90% of them seen only once. The sequences come from CD8+ T cells sorted from blood, collected at week 0. The receptors shown here come from a human donor with alopecia areata.

The chain employs TRBV19 and TRBJ2-1, with D possibly matching TRBD1 (6 bases). CDR1 is LNHDA and CDR2 is SQIVND in the germline V gene (reference sequence). Deletions cut 5 bases from V and 0 bases from J, with 14 bases between. This CDR3 has 16 amino acids. As DNA, the CDR3 is TGTGCCAGTAGTCCATCAGGGGTGAGCTCCTACAATGAGCAGTTCTTC. It is translated as CASSPSGVSSYNEQFF. Full variable domain (rest looked up from reference TRBV19 and TRBJ2-1): DGGITQSPKYLFRKEGQNVTLSCEQNLNHDAMYWYRQDPGQGLRLIYYSQIVNDFQKGDIAEGYSVSREKKESFPLTVTSAQKNPTAFYLCASSPSGVSSYNEQFFGPGTRLTVL.

V and J are TRBV13 and TRBJ2-3; 7 bases line up with TRBD1. CDR3 length equals 13 residues. The J segment lost 5 bases and the V segment lost 4 bases, leaving 3 bases of the junction unmatched. Germline lookup yields CDR1 PRHDT and CDR2 FYEKMQ (reference sequence). The CDR3 sequence is CASSSTGEDTQYF. The CDR3 nucleotides are TGTGCCAGCAGCTCTACAGGGGAAGATACGCAGTATTTT.

The chain combines TRBV13 with TRBJ2-3; 8 nucleotides align to TRBD2. Germline loops: CDR1 PRHDT, CDR2 FYEKMQ (reference sequence). V lost 3 bases, J lost 1 base, and 9 bases stayed unmatched. This CDR3 is 17 amino acids long. The CDR3 protein is CASSFGGGGPGTDTQYF. CDR3 nucleotides: TGTGCCAGCAGCTTCGGTGGCGGGGGGCCGGGCACAGATACGCAGTATTTT.

The gene calls are TRBV11-2 and TRBJ2-1; TRBD2 might be the D (6 bases). Germline V CDR1 and CDR2: SGHAT, FQNNGV. V lost 10 bases to trimming and J lost 8 bases, with 21 bases between them. This CDR3 has 14 residues. In DNA form, the CDR3 reads TGTGCCATCGTTAGCGCGGGCGGGGTTGATGAGCAGTTCTTC. It codes for CAIVSAGGVDEQFF.

V and J are TRBV4-1 and TRBJ2-1; D assignment may be TRBD1 or TRBD2 (5 bases each). With 3 bases removed from V and 6 bases from J, the gap between germline ends came to 15 bases. The CDR3 totals 15 residues. Germline CDR1 and CDR2: MGHRA and YSYEKL. CDR3 sequence reads: CASSHEGLASNEQFF. The DNA for the CDR3 is TGCGCCAGCAGCCACGAGGGGCTAGCAAGCAATGAGCAGTTCTTC.

The chain links TRBV7-9 to TRBJ2-5; 11 bases match TRBD1. There are 15 residues in the CDR3. CDR1 SEHNR and CDR2 FQNEAQ come from the germline V gene (reference sequence). V dropped 5 bases and J dropped 2; count of bases not matched to a gene: 4. As DNA, the CDR3 is TGTGCCAGCAGCCTCCGGGACAGGGGGCAAGAGACCCAGTACTTC. This codes for CASSLRDRGQETQYF.

This chain links TRBV5-1 with TRBJ2-7, with a tentative D call TRBD2 (5 bases). The CDR3 is 15 residues long. Germline CDR1 and CDR2: SGHRS and YFSETQ. The V and J ends lost 2 bases and 0 bases respectively, with 12 bases between them. The CDR3: CASSFDYPSSYEQYF. In DNA, the CDR3 is TGCGCCAGCAGCTTTGACTACCCGAGCTCCTACGAGCAGTACTTC.

The chain joins TRBV9 to TRBJ1-1; D call uncertain. CDR1 is SGDLS, CDR2 YYNGEE, per germline. V was clipped by 5 bases and J by 3 bases, with 20 bases between them. This CDR3 is built from 16 residues. CDR3 sequence: CASSNRREGSDTEAFF. CDR3 coding DNA: TGTGCCAGCAGTAACAGACGGGAGGGCTCGGACACTGAAGCTTTCTTT.

The rearrangement uses TRBV30 and TRBJ2-1; no reliable D call. Per germline, CDR1 GTSNPN and CDR2 SVGIG (reference sequence). Trimming took off 0 bases at V and 0 bases at J, with 9 bases between the two ends. The CDR3 is 15 residues long. CDR3: CAWSVTVSSYNEQFF. In nucleotides, the CDR3 is TGTGCCTGGAGTGTAACGGTGAGCTCCTACAATGAGCAGTTCTTC.

This clone was recorded once. The rearrangement uses TRBV29-1 and TRBJ2-5; D may be TRBD1 (6 bases). CDR1 SQVTM and CDR2 ANQGSEA come from the germline V gene. With 4 bases removed from V and 5 bases from J, the gap between germline ends came to 11 bases. The CDR3 extends over 12 amino acids. The CDR3 protein is CSVGGLGETQYF. CDR3 nucleotide sequence: TGCAGCGTTGGGGGGCTTGGGGAGACCCAGTACTTC.

The chain joins TRBV7-9 to TRBJ2-3; 9 bases align to TRBD1. V dropped 4 bases and J dropped 1; count of bases not matched to a gene: 3. CDR1 is SEHNR and CDR2 is FQNEAQ in the germline V gene (reference sequence). The CDR3 covers 15 residues. The CDR3 DNA is TGTGCCAGCAGCTACCGGACAGGGGGCACAGATACGCAGTATTTT. Translated: CASSYRTGGTDTQYF.

The chain recombines TRBV29-1 with TRBJ2-5; 15 nucleotides align to TRBD2. The DNA end favors TRBJ2-7, so the J call may be wrong. The CDR3 has 18 amino acids. CDR1 is SQVTM, CDR2 ANQGSEA, per germline. DNA for the CDR3: TGCAGCGTCGCGGGACTAGCGGGAGGCCGGTTATTCGGCTACGAGCAGTACTTC. It translates to CSVAGLAGGRLFGYEQYF.

The rearrangement uses TRBV6-6 and TRBJ2-3, with a possible D match to TRBD1 (6 bases). There are 13 residues in the CDR3. Trimming left V 7 bases short and J 2 bases short, with 10 bases between. Germline values: CDR1 MNHNY, CDR2 SVGAGI (reference sequence). The CDR3 loop reads CASTWTVTDTQYF. Here the CDR3 DNA reads TGTGCCAGCACCTGGACAGTCACAGATACGCAGTATTTT.

This chain joins TRBV9 and TRBJ2-7, with D uncertain. Germline CDR1 reads SGDLS; CDR2 reads YYNGEE. The CDR3 spans 14 residues. Trimming pared 0 bases from V and 2 bases from J, leaving 9 bases between. CDR3 residues: CASSVAADTYEQYF. CDR3 nucleotides: TGTGCCAGCAGCGTAGCTGCAGATACCTACGAGCAGTACTTC.

The rearrangement uses TRBV15 and TRBJ2-1, with 9 bases identical to TRBD2. J lost 7 bases, V lost 0 bases, and 13 bases had no gene match. CDR1 and CDR2 (germline): LNHNV, YYDKDF (reference sequence). The CDR3 runs to 18 residues. The CDR3 DNA reads as TGTGCCACCAGCAGAGACCTCCTAGCGGGGAGTGGGTCGAATGAGCAGTTCTTC. Its protein product is CATSRDLLAGSGSNEQFF.

This clone was observed a single time. The chain recombines TRBV7-8 with TRBJ2-5, with 10 bases matching TRBD1. The CDR3 covers 19 residues. The V gene end was trimmed by 4 bases and the J gene end by 3 bases; junction bases not matched to a gene: 17. CDR1 and CDR2 (germline): SGHVS, FQNEAQ. The CDR3 DNA reads as TGTGCCAGCAGCTCCAACCGGGACAGGGGTCCTATGAGGGAAGAGACCCAGTACTTC. As protein: CASSSNRDRGPMREETQYF.

This sequence joins TRBV27 and TRBJ2-2, with 10 bases lining up with TRBD1. The junction had 7 bases not matched to a gene; V was cut back by 3 bases and J by 0 bases. CDR1 and CDR2 (germline): MNHEY, SMNVEV (reference sequence). The CDR3 consists of 18 residues. The CDR3 nucleotides read TGTGCCAGCAGTTTTCCAACCGGGACAGGGGCGAACACCGGGGAGCTGTTTTTT. Translated: CASSFPTGTGANTGELFF.

About this clone: A junction boundary mismatches the germline segment, possibly from a read error. The chain combines TRBV5-1 with TRBJ2-2, with a possible D match to TRBD1 (6 bases). This CDR3 contains 15 residues. The germline CDR1 and CDR2 sequences are SGHRS and YFSETQ. The CDR3 DNA sequence: TGCGCCAGCAGCTTTAAACAGGGTTCCGACGGGGAGCTGCTTTTT. Protein: CASSFKQGSDGELLF. Full variable domain (outside the CDR3, taken from reference TRBV5-1 and TRBJ2-2): KAGVTQTPRYLIKTRGQQVTLSCSPISGHRSVSWYQQTPGQGLQFLFEYFSETQRNKGNFPGRFSGRQFSNSRSEMNVSTLELGDSALYLCASSFKQGSDGELLFGEGSRLTVL.

This clone was seen a single time. The V call is TRBV5-1, the J call TRBJ2-7, with 8 bases that match TRBD1. CDR1 is SGHRS and CDR2 is YFSETQ in the germline V gene. The CDR3 is 15 residues long. V lost 2 bases and J lost 0; bases outside the gene matches: 4. CDR3: CASSFRDRSSYEQYF. For the CDR3, the DNA is TGCGCCAGCAGCTTTCGGGACAGGAGCTCCTACGAGCAGTACTTC.

The genes are TRBV27 and TRBJ2-7; D remains unclear. There are 11 residues in the CDR3. Germline V gives CDR1 MNHEY, CDR2 SMNVEV (reference sequence). V was clipped by 2 bases and J by 6 bases, with 5 bases between them. In DNA form, the CDR3 reads TGTGCCAGCAGTTTAGGCCTCGAGCAGTACTTC. Residues: CASSLGLEQYF.